These T cell receptor beta chains were read from a single sample in a study of Graves' ophthalmopathy and Graves' hyperthyroidism. One entry per CDR3 protein, called by TCRdb with MiXCR from the multiplex PCR reads. The data show around 600,000 distinct CDR3 sequences, under 50% seen once. Sample: peripheral blood. These receptors originate from an adult man with Graves' ophthalmopathy. The CDR3 runs from the conserved cysteine through the conserved F or W. D genes are given only for firm matches. Clone size is shown for a subset of rows, as once, few, many or a class of expanded clone.

TRBJ2-7 TRBV7-8 15 NA TRBD1 CASSPSGTANYEQYF TGTGCCAGCAGCCCATCCGGGACAGCAAACTACGAGCAGTACTTC
TRBJ1-6 TRBV7-8 15 many NA CASSPLGEHNSPLHF TGTGCCAGCAGCCCGCTTGGGGAACATAATTCACCCCTCCACTTT
TRBJ2-7 TRBV10-3 14 many TRBD1 CAITAGTGTYEQYF TGTGCCATCACCGCCGGGACAGGGACCTACGAGCAGTACTTC
TRBJ1-2 TRBV2 13 many TRBD1 CASTKTGDYGYTF TGTGCCAGCACTAAGACAGGGGACTATGGCTACACCTTC
TRBJ2-7 TRBV19 15 few NA CASSYGAVSSYEQYF TGTGCCAGTAGTTACGGTGCGGTTAGCTCCTACGAGCAGTACTTC
TRBJ1-1 TRBV7-8 15 many NA CASSRPPGVNTEAFF TGTGCCAGCAGCCGGCCTCCAGGGGTAAACACTGAAGCTTTCTTT
TRBJ1-2 TRBV7-2 12 NA TRBD1 CASSIDRESYTF TGTGCCAGCAGCATTGACAGGGAAAGCTACACCTTC
TRBJ1-2 TRBV7-2 16 many NA CASSLGAGSLGYGYTF TGTGCCAGCAGCTTAGGGGCGGGGAGTCTTGGCTATGGCTACACCTTC
TRBJ2-7 TRBV15 14 NA NA CATSSPGYGYEQYF TGTGCCACCAGCAGTCCAGGGTACGGCTACGAGCAGTACTTC
TRBJ2-2 TRBV19 16 NA TRBD1 CASSMAGTGATGELFF TGTGCCAGTAGTATGGCCGGGACAGGAGCCACCGGGGAGCTGTTTTTT
TRBJ1-4 TRBV7-9 16 many TRBD1 CASSLRGTGADEKLFF TGTGCCAGCAGCTTACGCGGGACAGGGGCGGATGAAAAACTGTTTTTT
TRBJ1-5 TRBV6-1 13 NA NA CASSYSFSQPQHF TGTGCCAGCAGTTACTCGTTTTCTCAGCCCCAGCATTTT
TRBJ2-7 TRBV6-4 14 few NA CASRPTVGSYEQYF TGTGCCAGCAGACCGACAGTCGGCTCCTACGAGCAGTACTTC
TRBJ2-7 TRBV3-1 14 few NA CASSLRVGAYEQYF TGTGCCAGCAGCCTACGAGTAGGGGCCTACGAGCAGTACTTC
TRBJ1-3 TRBV2 13 many NA CASIPSSGNTIYF TGTGCCAGCATACCGAGCTCTGGAAACACCATATATTTT
TRBJ1-1 TRBV6-1 15 NA NA CASSEAEREIAEAFF TGTGCCAGCAGTGAAGCGGAGAGGGAAATCGCTGAAGCTTTCTTT
TRBJ1-2 TRBV2 15 NA TRBD1 CASSERDRGNYGYTF TGTGCCAGCAGTGAACGGGACAGGGGAAATTATGGCTACACCTTC
TRBJ2-2 TRBV20-1 13 many NA CSASFENTGELFF TGCAGTGCTAGCTTCGAGAACACCGGGGAGCTGTTTTTT
TRBJ1-6 TRBV5-1 16 NA NA CASSHGPNEVASPLHF TGCGCCAGCAGCCACGGACCCAATGAGGTGGCTTCACCCCTCCACTTT
TRBJ2-5 TRBV10-2 14 NA TRBD2 CASTSGARKETQYF TGCGCCAGCACTAGCGGGGCCCGAAAAGAGACCCAGTACTTC
TRBJ1-6 TRBV7-2 19 NA NA CASSQDRSIDLAFPAPLHF TGTGCCAGCAGCCAAGATCGGTCAATTGATTTAGCTTTTCCGGCACCCCTCCACTTT
TRBJ1-1 TRBV10-2 15 few NA CASSYSGRGGTEAFF TGTGCCAGCAGTTACTCGGGCAGGGGAGGAACTGAAGCTTTCTTT
TRBJ1-3 TRBV4-1 13 NA NA CASSHVSGNTIYF TGCGCCAGCAGCCACGTATCTGGAAACACCATATATTTT
TRBJ2-5 TRBV20-1 19 NA NA CSARDPSGTGGTHEETQYF TGCAGTGCTAGAGACCCCTCCGGGACTGGCGGGACCCACGAAGAGACCCAGTACTTC
TRBJ1-6 TRBV6-1 13 many NA CASIDGHNSPLHF TGTGCCAGCATCGACGGCCATAATTCACCCCTCCACTTT
TRBJ2-5 TRBV10-3 17 NA TRBD1 CAISESTRGQGRETQYF TGTGCCATCAGTGAATCTACCAGGGGGCAGGGCAGGGAGACCCAGTACTTC
TRBJ2-7 TRBV5-1 10 many NA CAGETYEQYF TGCGCCGGGGAAACCTACGAGCAGTACTTC
TRBJ2-7 TRBV12-3/TRBV12-4 13 many NA CASSLDGIYEQYF TGTGCCAGCAGTCTGGACGGAATATACGAGCAGTACTTC
TRBJ2-3 TRBV2 17 NA TRBD2 CASSELNSGGSTDTQYF TGTGCCAGCAGTGAGTTAAATAGCGGGGGCTCCACAGATACGCAGTATTTT
TRBJ2-2 TRBV25-1 14 NA NA CASAPQGPNGELFF TGTGCCAGTGCCCCCCAGGGACCGAACGGGGAGCTGTTTTTT
TRBJ2-7 TRBV12-3/TRBV12-4 17 many NA CASSALWTGRDSYEQYF TGTGCCAGCAGTGCCCTGTGGACGGGACGGGACTCCTACGAGCAGTACTTC
TRBJ1-2 TRBV7-3 15 many TRBD1 CASSGEGQGADGYTF TGTGCCAGCAGCGGAGAGGGACAGGGGGCCGACGGCTACACCTTC
TRBJ2-2 TRBV25-1 15 NA TRBD2 CASSARGRDYGELFF TGTGCCAGCAGTGCTAGAGGGCGGGACTACGGGGAGCTGTTTTTT
TRBJ1-1 TRBV12-3/TRBV12-4 14 NA TRBD1 CASGDRGLYTEAFF TGTGCCAGCGGGGACAGGGGTCTCTACACTGAAGCTTTCTTT
TRBJ2-7 TRBV5-4 13 many NA CASRSRSTYEQYF TGTGCCAGCAGATCCCGGTCCACCTACGAGCAGTACTTC
TRBJ2-2 TRBV10-3 18 NA TRBD2 CASSRGTSGSLHTGELFF TGTGCCAGCAGTAGAGGGACTAGCGGGAGTCTACACACCGGGGAGCTGTTTTTT
TRBJ2-7 TRBV9 16 few TRBD2 CASSATSGASGDEQYF TGTGCCAGCAGCGCGACTAGCGGGGCCTCCGGAGACGAGCAGTACTTC
TRBJ1-1 TRBV19 14 once TRBD1 CASRSEDRGAEAFF TGTGCCAGTAGGTCCGAGGACAGGGGGGCTGAAGCTTTCTTT
TRBJ2-2 TRBV7-9 17 few TRBD1 CASSLANGQGRTGELFF TGTGCCAGCAGCTTAGCGAACGGACAGGGGCGAACCGGGGAGCTGTTTTTT